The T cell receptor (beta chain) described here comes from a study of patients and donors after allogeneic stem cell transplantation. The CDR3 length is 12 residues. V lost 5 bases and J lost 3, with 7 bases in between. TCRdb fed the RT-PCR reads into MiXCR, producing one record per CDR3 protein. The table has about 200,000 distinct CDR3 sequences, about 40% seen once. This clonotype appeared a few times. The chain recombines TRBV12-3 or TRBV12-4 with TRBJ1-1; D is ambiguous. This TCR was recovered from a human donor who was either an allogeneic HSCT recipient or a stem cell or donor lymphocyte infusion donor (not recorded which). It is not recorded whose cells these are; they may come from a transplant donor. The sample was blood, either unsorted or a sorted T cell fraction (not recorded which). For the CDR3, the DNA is TGTGCCAGCAGTCCACTTTACACTGAAGCTTTCTTT. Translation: CASSPLYTEAFF.